This T cell receptor beta chain comes out of a study of cytomegalovirus exposure and HLA in healthy donors. Overall study findings and caveats: Altogether, about 160 TCR beta chains were recorded as cytomegalovirus-associated. What a later analysis showed was that several of the most significant clusters appeared linked to common viral pathogens.

With respect to this clone: What it binds is not known.

13 Jbeta primers and 60 Vbeta primers were used for the PCR. TCRdb's table, derived via immunoSEQ multiplex PCR, lists solely in-frame clones and lacks some. There are around 53,000 clones in the sample; approximately 84% occur only once, and 2.9% lies in the top ten. CDR1 and CDR2 from the germline V gene are SGHNT and YENEEA. The J segment lost 4 bases and the V segment lost 4 bases, leaving 7 bases of the junction unmatched. This CDR3 has 15 residues. Sequencing used PBMCs. V usage is TRBV11-3 and J usage is TRBJ2-5, with 9 bases that match TRBD1. This clonotype originated in a man in his fifties or sixties in good health and CMV-seronegative. CDR3 amino acids: CASSSGTGLRETQYF. CDR3 DNA: TGTGCCAGCAGCTCCGGGACAGGGTTGAGAGAGACCCAGTACTTC.